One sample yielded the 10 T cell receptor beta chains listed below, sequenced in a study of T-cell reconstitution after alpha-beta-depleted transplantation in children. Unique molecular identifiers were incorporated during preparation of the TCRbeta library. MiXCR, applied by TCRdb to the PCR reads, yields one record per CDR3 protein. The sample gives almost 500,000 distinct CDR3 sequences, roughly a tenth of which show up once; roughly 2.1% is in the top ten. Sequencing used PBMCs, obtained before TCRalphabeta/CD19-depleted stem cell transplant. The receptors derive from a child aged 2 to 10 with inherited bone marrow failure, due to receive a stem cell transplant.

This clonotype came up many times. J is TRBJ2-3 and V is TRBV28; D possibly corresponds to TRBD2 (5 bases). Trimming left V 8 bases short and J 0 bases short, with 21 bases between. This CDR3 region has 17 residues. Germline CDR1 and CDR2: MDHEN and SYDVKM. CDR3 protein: CASARGSRYPSTDTQYF. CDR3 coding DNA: TGTGCCAGCGCCCGTGGGAGCCGGTATCCTAGCACAGATACGCAGTATTTT.

The CDR3 DNA is TGTGCCAGCCATTCGACAGGGATCTACGAGCAGTACTTC. Its protein product is CASHSTGIYEQYF. This chain connects TRBV6-6 to TRBJ2-7, with 7 bases matching TRBD1. CDR1 and CDR2 from the germline V gene are MNHNY and SVGAGI (reference sequence). V was pared by 8 bases and J by 3 bases, with 7 bases of the junction left unmatched. The CDR3 length is 13 residues.

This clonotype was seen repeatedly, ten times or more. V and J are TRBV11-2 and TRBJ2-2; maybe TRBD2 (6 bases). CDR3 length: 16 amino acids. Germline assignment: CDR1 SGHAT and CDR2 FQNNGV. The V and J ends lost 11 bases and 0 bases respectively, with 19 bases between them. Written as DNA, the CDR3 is TGTGCCGGCGGGACCCTAAAGCGTCCGAACACCGGGGAGCTGTTTTTT. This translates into CAGGTLKRPNTGELFF.

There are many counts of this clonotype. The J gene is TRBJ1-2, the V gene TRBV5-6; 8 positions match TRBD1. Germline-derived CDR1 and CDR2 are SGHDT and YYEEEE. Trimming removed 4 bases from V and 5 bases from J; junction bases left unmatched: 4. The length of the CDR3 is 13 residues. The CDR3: CASSPGQGYGYTF. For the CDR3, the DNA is TGTGCCAGCAGCCCCGGACAGGGTTATGGCTACACCTTC.

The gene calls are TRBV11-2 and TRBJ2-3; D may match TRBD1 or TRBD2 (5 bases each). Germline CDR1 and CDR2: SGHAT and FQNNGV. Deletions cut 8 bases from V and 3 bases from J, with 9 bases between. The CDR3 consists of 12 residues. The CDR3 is CASYGATDTQYF. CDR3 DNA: TGTGCCAGCTACGGGGCTACAGATACGCAGTATTTT.

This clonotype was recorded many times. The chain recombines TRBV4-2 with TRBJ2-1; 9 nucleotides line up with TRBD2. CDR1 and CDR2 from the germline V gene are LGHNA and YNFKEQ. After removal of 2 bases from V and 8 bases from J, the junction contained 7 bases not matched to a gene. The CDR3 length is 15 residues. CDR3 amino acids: CASSQLAGKGDEQFF. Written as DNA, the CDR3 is TGTGCCAGCAGCCAACTAGCGGGGAAGGGCGATGAGCAGTTCTTC.

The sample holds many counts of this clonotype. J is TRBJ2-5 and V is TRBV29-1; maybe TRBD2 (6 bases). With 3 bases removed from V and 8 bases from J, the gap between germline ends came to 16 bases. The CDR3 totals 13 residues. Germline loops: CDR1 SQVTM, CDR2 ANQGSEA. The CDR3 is CSVDGTESGTQYF. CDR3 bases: TGCAGCGTTGATGGGACTGAATCCGGAACCCAGTACTTC.

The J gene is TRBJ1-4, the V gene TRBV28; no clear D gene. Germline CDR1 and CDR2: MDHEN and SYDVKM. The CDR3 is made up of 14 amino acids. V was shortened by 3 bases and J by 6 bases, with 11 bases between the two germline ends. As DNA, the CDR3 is TGTGCCAGCAGTTTCGTGGGGAGGGATGAAAAACTGTTTTTT. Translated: CASSFVGRDEKLFF.

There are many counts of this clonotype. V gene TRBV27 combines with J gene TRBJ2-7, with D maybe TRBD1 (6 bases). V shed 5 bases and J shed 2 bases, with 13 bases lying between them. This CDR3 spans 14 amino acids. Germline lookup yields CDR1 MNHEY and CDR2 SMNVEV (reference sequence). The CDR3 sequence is CASSPQGSTYEQYF. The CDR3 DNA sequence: TGTGCCAGCAGTCCGCAGGGGTCCACCTACGAGCAGTACTTC.

The CDR3 is CASSSYRSYEQYF. The CDR3 bases are TGTGCCAGCTCCAGTTATCGGTCCTACGAGCAGTACTTC. V gene TRBV6-5 combines with J gene TRBJ2-7, with D uncertain. Germline V CDR1 and CDR2: MNHEY, SVGAGI. Between the trimmed V and J ends, which lost 8 bases and 1 base, there was a span of 12 bases. This CDR3 contains 13 residues.